The present T cell receptor (beta chain) was sequenced within a study of cytomegalovirus exposure and HLA in healthy donors. Of note for this clone: Its antigen is undetermined.

The germline gives CDR1 MGHRA, CDR2 YSYEKL. CDR3 length: 19 amino acids. The ends lost 1 base at V and 0 bases at J; junction bases unmatched: 12. Study conclusions and caveats: Researchers catalogued about 160 TCR beta chains as cytomegalovirus-associated.

Profiled with immunoSEQ multiplex PCR; TCRdb holds only in-frame clones, not every one. The data hold 200,000 to 250,000 clones, with around 86% observed a single time. The sequencing input was PBMCs. The TCR comes from a young woman in good health and CMV-seropositive. V gene TRBV4-1 combines with J gene TRBJ2-1, with 7 bases fitting TRBD2. The CDR3 coding sequence is TGCGCCAGCAGCCAAGTTAGCCTAGCGGCCGCTAGCTCCTACAATGAGCAGTTCTTC. Amino acids: CASSQVSLAAASSYNEQFF.